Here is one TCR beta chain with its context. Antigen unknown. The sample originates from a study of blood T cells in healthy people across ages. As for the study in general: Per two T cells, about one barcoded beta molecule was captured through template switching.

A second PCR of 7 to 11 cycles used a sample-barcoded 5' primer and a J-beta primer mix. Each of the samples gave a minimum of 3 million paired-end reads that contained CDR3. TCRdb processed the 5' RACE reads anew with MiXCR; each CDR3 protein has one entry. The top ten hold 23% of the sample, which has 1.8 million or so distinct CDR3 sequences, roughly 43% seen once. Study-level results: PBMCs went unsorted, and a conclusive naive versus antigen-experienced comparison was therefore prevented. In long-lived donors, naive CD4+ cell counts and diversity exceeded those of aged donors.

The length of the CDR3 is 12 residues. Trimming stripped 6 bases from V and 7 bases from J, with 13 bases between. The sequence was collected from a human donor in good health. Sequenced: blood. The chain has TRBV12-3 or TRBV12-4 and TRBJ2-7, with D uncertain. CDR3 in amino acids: CASRLRADEQYF. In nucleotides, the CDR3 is TGTGCCAGCAGATTGAGAGCAGATGAGCAGTACTTC.